What follows are 10 T cell receptor beta chains derived from one specimen sequenced in a study of blood T cell repertoires in COVID-19. The repertoire was sequenced with immunoSEQ multiplex PCR; TCRdb's copy has only in-frame clones and lacks some. The table shows roughly 60,000 clones, with around 90% occurring only once. The specimen sequenced was peripheral blood. These receptor sequences come from a human donor with acute or convalescent COVID-19. The donor label of this sample is uncertain.

This chain joins TRBV9 and TRBJ1-3, with a tentative D call TRBD1 (5 bases). The V end was cut by 3 bases, the J end by 0 bases, with 22 bases between. There are 19 residues in the CDR3. The germline V gene encodes CDR1 SGDLS and CDR2 YYNGEE. In nucleotides, the CDR3 is TGTGCCAGCAGCGGGGTGTTCAGGGCCCTGAGAGGCTCTGGAAACACCATATATTTT. This translates into CASSGVFRALRGSGNTIYF.

The gene calls are TRBV28 and TRBJ2-7; the D gene is possibly TRBD1 (6 bases). V was pared by 9 bases and J by 1 base, with 16 bases between. Germline V gene data show CDR1 as MDHEN and CDR2 as SYDVKM. The length of the CDR3 is 14 residues. The CDR3 loop is CASGTRTVSYEQYF. For the CDR3, the DNA is TGTGCCAGTGGGACACGGACGGTTTCCTACGAGCAGTACTTC.

The rearrangement joins TRBV19 to TRBJ1-5; 10 bases are a match to TRBD1. This CDR3 comprises 15 residues. Trimming at V came to 7 bases and at J to 3 bases, leaving 6 bases not matched to a gene. Per germline, CDR1 LNHDA and CDR2 SQIVND (reference sequence). CDR3 in amino acids: CASTRTGGDNQPQHF. The CDR3 nucleotides are TGTGCCAGTACCCGGACAGGGGGAGACAATCAGCCCCAGCATTTT. Together with reference TRBV19 and TRBJ1-5, the CDR3 gives the full variable domain: DGGITQSPKYLFRKEGQNVTLSCEQNLNHDAMYWYRQDPGQGLRLIYYSQIVNDFQKGDIAEGYSVSREKKESFPLTVTSAQKNPTAFYLCASTRTGGDNQPQHFGDGTRLSIL.

V gene TRBV3-1 (or the pseudogene TRBV3-2) combines with J gene TRBJ2-1, with unresolved D. Germline V CDR1 and CDR2: LGHDT, YNNKEL (reference sequence). The V end lost 5 bases, the J end lost 3 bases, and 14 bases lay between the germline ends. The CDR3 totals 15 residues. The CDR3 region has the DNA TGTGCCAGCAGCACCCGCGCCCGGGTCTACAATGAGCAGTTCTTC. This translates into CASSTRARVYNEQFF.

The genes are TRBV28 and TRBJ1-2; 9 bases are shared with TRBD1. Germline V gene sequence: CDR1 MDHEN, CDR2 SYDVKM. The CDR3 extends over 14 amino acids. Trimming took 5 bases from V and 8 from J; bases not matched to a gene: 9. As DNA, the CDR3 is TGTGCCAGCAGTCGAGGACAGGGGAGCGGAGGCTACACCTTC. This codes for CASSRGQGSGGYTF.

J is TRBJ2-6 and V is TRBV18; no firm D call. Germline-derived CDR1 and CDR2 are KGHSH and LQKENI. V gave up 3 bases and J gave up 1 base, with 7 bases separating them. The CDR3 extends over 15 amino acids. The CDR3 sequence is CASSPGISGANVLTF. The CDR3 nucleotides are TGTGCCAGCTCACCGGGCATTTCTGGGGCCAACGTCCTGACTTTC.

The chain couples TRBV9 to TRBJ2-5; D uncertain. CDR1 is SGDLS, CDR2 YYNGEE, per germline. Trimming cost V 6 bases and J 2 bases, with 11 bases left between them. CDR3 length equals 13 residues. CDR3 in amino acids: CASNRGDQETQYF. The CDR3 DNA reads as TGTGCCAGCAATCGCGGCGATCAAGAGACCCAGTACTTC. The variable domain in full, completed from reference TRBV9 and TRBJ2-5, reads DSGVTQTPKHLITATGQRVTLRCSPRSGDLSVYWYQQSLDQGLQFLIQYYNGEERAKGNILERFSAQQFPDLHSELNLSSLELGDSALYFCASNRGDQETQYFGPGTRLLVL.

The chain joins TRBV3-1 (or the pseudogene TRBV3-2) to TRBJ2-2, with a weak D call TRBD1 (7 bases). The CDR3 consists of 16 residues. Germline V gives CDR1 LGHDT, CDR2 YNNKEL (reference sequence). V was trimmed by 3 bases and J by 3 bases, leaving 14 bases between them. CDR3 nucleotide sequence: TGTGCCAGCAGCCAGGGCAGGGGGGTGGACACCGGGGAGCTGTTTTTT. Its protein is CASSQGRGVDTGELFF.

The chain is built from TRBV30 and TRBJ1-3; TRBD1 matches at 9 bases. Trimming removed 0 bases from V and 1 base from J; junction bases left unmatched: 4. Germline V gene sequence: CDR1 GTSNPN, CDR2 SVGIG (reference sequence). This CDR3 is built from 16 residues. In DNA, the CDR3 is TGTGCCTGGAGTGTTGGACAGGGGATTTCTGGAAACACCATATATTTT. Its translation is CAWSVGQGISGNTIYF. The full variable domain, in which reference TRBV30 and TRBJ1-3 provide the parts outside the CDR3, is SQTIHQWPATLVQPVGSPLSLECTVEGTSNPNLYWYRQAAGRGLQLLFYSVGIGQISSEVPQNLSASRPQDRQFILSSKKLLLSDSGFYLCAWSVGQGISGNTIYFGEGSWLTVV.

The V gene is TRBV11-3, the J gene TRBJ2-5; weak D call: TRBD2 (5 bases). The CDR3 totals 15 residues. V lost 0 bases and J lost 2, with 10 bases in between. Germline V gives CDR1 SGHNT, CDR2 YENEEA. As DNA, the CDR3 is TGTGCCAGCAGCTTAGATGGAGGCAGTCAAGAGACCCAGTACTTC. It is translated as CASSLDGGSQETQYF. Together with reference TRBV11-3 and TRBJ2-5, the CDR3 gives the full variable domain: EAGVVQSPRYKIIEKKQPVAFWCNPISGHNTLYWYLQNLGQGPELLIRYENEEAVDDSQLPKDRFSAERLKGVDSTLKIQPAELGDSAVYLCASSLDGGSQETQYFGPGTRLLVL.